These 21 T cell receptor beta chains were all obtained from the same sample, sequenced in a study of beta chain features in type 1 diabetes listed by TCRdb under 2018. The library was generated by the immunoSEQ multiplex PCR assay. The High Capacity cDNA Reverse Transcription Kit was used to reverse transcribe all of the isolated RNA, meaning that expressed TCRB transcripts were what got sequenced. Entries here come from immuneACCESS through TCRdb and include only in-frame sequences with V and J called. Some clones fail to appear in such tables; in the studies checked, an unresolved V gene covers under half of the shortfall, and the cause of the remainder is unknown. Recorded for this sample are under 450,000 clones; about 15% of them occurred a single time. Jointly, the top ten make up approximately 0.038% of the sample. What was sequenced was naive CD4+ T cells from blood. The sample's cell subset or site label, in plain terms: true naive CD4+ T cells. All receptors come from a man aged 25 to 40 in good health.

V usage is TRBV5-4 and J usage is TRBJ2-1; TRBD1 might be the D (7 bases). V lost 4 bases and J lost 4, with 15 bases in between. Germline-derived CDR1 and CDR2 are SGHNT and YYREEE (reference sequence). The CDR3 runs 15 residues. The DNA for the CDR3 is TGTGCCAGCAGCCCGGAGGGGGCAAGGTACAATGAGCAGTTCTTC. As protein: CASSPEGARYNEQFF.

This clone was counted between two and nine times. The V gene is TRBV9, the J gene TRBJ1-6, with a weak D call TRBD1 (6 bases). V was clipped by 3 bases and J by 7 bases, with 17 bases between them. Germline V gene sequence: CDR1 SGDLS, CDR2 YYNGEE. The CDR3 has 16 residues. The CDR3 sequence is CASSEQGAWGNSPLHF. The DNA for the CDR3 is TGTGCCAGCAGCGAACAGGGCGCTTGGGGAAATTCACCCCTCCACTTT.

J is TRBJ1-5 and V is TRBV5-1; 9 bases match TRBD1. This CDR3 contains 14 residues. From germline, CDR1 is SGHRS and CDR2 YFSETQ. The V and J ends lost 4 bases and 4 bases, in that order; junction bases with no gene match: 3. CDR3: CASSTGTGNQPQHF. The DNA of the CDR3 is TGCGCCAGCAGCACTGGGACAGGGAATCAGCCCCAGCATTTT.

CDR3 nucleotide sequence: TGTGCCAGCAGGGAGGTACCAGATACGCAGTATTTT. This encodes CASREVPDTQYF. The chain uses TRBV2 and TRBJ2-3; the D gene is possibly TRBD2 (5 bases). The germline V gene has CDR1 SNHLY and CDR2 FYNNEI. Trimming stripped 6 bases from V and 4 bases from J, with 8 bases between. This CDR3 contains 12 residues. The full variable domain, in which reference TRBV2 and TRBJ2-3 provide the parts outside the CDR3, is EPEVTQTPSHQVTQMGQEVILRCVPISNHLYFYWYRQILGQKVEFLVSFYNNEISEKSEIFDDQFSVERPDGSNFTLKIRSTKLEDSAMYFCASREVPDTQYFGPGTRLTVL.

The gene calls are TRBV7-2 and TRBJ2-3, with unresolved D. The CDR3 extends over 19 amino acids. V was clipped by 1 base and J by 0 bases, with 20 bases between them. CDR1 is SGHTA, CDR2 FQGNSA, per germline. The CDR3 loop reads CASSLVYLDDLTSTDTQYF. CDR3 in DNA: TGTGCCAGCAGCTTAGTTTATCTGGATGACTTAACCAGCACAGATACGCAGTATTTT.

The chain is built from TRBV7-2 and TRBJ1-6; D is unclear. CDR3 length equals 16 residues. Germline CDR1 and CDR2: SGHTA and FQGNSA. V was trimmed by 2 bases and J by 11 bases, leaving 19 bases between them. Here the CDR3 reads CASSLRANSRNPPLHF. The DNA of the CDR3 is TGTGCCAGCAGCTTAAGGGCGAACAGTCGGAATCCACCCCTCCACTTT.

The V call is TRBV9, the J call TRBJ2-7; D uncertain. Trimming cost V 6 bases and J 5 bases, with 24 bases left between them. Germline V gives CDR1 SGDLS, CDR2 YYNGEE. This CDR3 is built from 16 residues. This CDR3 is CASTRVGDRSGHEQYV. The CDR3 DNA is TGTGCCAGCACACGCGTTGGCGATCGGTCAGGCCACGAGCAGTACGTC.

The rearrangement uses TRBV5-4 and TRBJ2-7; 12 positions match TRBD2. The CDR3 consists of 15 residues. With 3 bases clipped from V and 2 bases from J, the junction kept 3 bases outside the gene matches. The germline gives CDR1 SGHNT, CDR2 YYREEE (reference sequence). The CDR3 nucleotides are TGTGCCAGCAGCTCTGGACTAGCGGGGACCTACGAGCAGTACTTC. Protein sequence: CASSSGLAGTYEQYF.

This clone was observed a few times. Other nucleotide sequences in the sample specify the same CDR3. This chain joins TRBV7-2 and TRBJ2-5; D possibly corresponds to TRBD2 (6 bases). Germline CDR1 reads SGHTA; CDR2 reads FQGNSA. CDR3 length: 12 amino acids. Trimming removed 6 bases from V and 4 bases from J, with 9 bases in between. CDR3 protein: CASSRGSETQYF. In DNA, the CDR3 is TGTGCCAGCAGTCGGGGGTCAGAGACCCAGTACTTC.

V usage is TRBV7-3 and J usage is TRBJ2-3, with D hard to call. V gave up 2 bases and J gave up 6 bases, with 12 bases separating them. The germline V gene encodes CDR1 SGHTA and CDR2 FQGTGA. This CDR3 comprises 14 residues. The CDR3 DNA sequence: TGTGCCAGCAGCTTACTAGTCTCTGCGGATACGCAGTATTTT. Amino acids: CASSLLVSADTQYF.

This clone was observed a few times. The V gene is TRBV7-9, the J gene TRBJ1-1; D is unclear. The CDR3 loop spans 16 amino acids. The V gene's germline CDR1 is SEHNR and CDR2 FQNEAQ (reference sequence). The ends were cut back, 1 base at V and 1 base at J, with 13 bases in the middle. DNA of the CDR3: TGTGCCAGCAGCTTAGACTCATGGCGGGAGAACACTGAAGCTTTCTTT. Its protein is CASSLDSWRENTEAFF.

The chain couples TRBV6-5 to TRBJ2-5; D is uncertain. This CDR3 is 12 amino acids long. V gave up 8 bases and J gave up 5 bases, with 12 bases separating them. Germline-derived CDR1 and CDR2 are MNHEY and SVGAGI. CDR3 in DNA: TGTGCCAGCGGATTCGGTCGGGAGACCCAGTACTTC. It specifies CASGFGRETQYF.

This clone was observed at least ten times. The sample has other DNA sequences that encode this CDR3 too. The chain uses TRBV18 and TRBJ2-5; no clear D. CDR1 and CDR2 from the germline V gene are KGHSH and LQKENI. The CDR3 has 12 amino acids. The ends were cut back, 0 bases at V and 4 bases at J, with 3 bases in the middle. This chain's CDR3 is CASSPPGETQYF. CDR3 DNA sequence: TGTGCCAGCTCACCACCGGGAGAGACCCAGTACTTC.

This clone was detected only a few times. J is TRBJ1-2 and V is TRBV25-1; D is uncertain. Germline-derived CDR1 and CDR2 are MGHDK and SYGVNS. The CDR3 is 14 amino acids. V was cut by 5 bases and J by 5 bases, with 15 bases left in between. This CDR3 reads CASSPRHTQYGYTF. DNA of the CDR3: TGTGCCAGCAGTCCTCGACACACCCAGTATGGCTACACCTTC.

Regarding this clone: Within the sample, other DNA sequences also encode this same CDR3. The CDR3 coding sequence is TGTGCCTGGAGACTAGCGGGGGGCAATGAGCAGTTCTTC. Translated, it gives CAWRLAGGNEQFF. The rearrangement links TRBV30 to TRBJ2-1, with TRBD2 matching 12 bases. The CDR3 consists of 13 residues. Germline V lookup: CDR1 GTSNPN, CDR2 SVGIG (reference sequence). The J segment lost 6 bases and the V segment lost 3 bases, leaving 0 bases of the junction unmatched.

The gene calls are TRBV29-1 and TRBJ1-2, with D possibly TRBD1 on 5 matching bases. The CDR3 totals 14 residues. CDR1 is SQVTM and CDR2 is ANQGSEA in the germline V gene. Trimming pared 4 bases from V and 0 bases from J, leaving 12 bases between. CDR3 sequence reads: CSVGDRGSNYGYTF. The CDR3 DNA reads TGCAGCGTTGGGGACCGGGGATCTAACTATGGCTACACCTTC.

The sample holds a few counts of this clone. The rearrangement joins TRBV7-2 to TRBJ2-7, with TRBD1 matching 8 bases. The J segment lost 7 bases and the V segment lost 5 bases, leaving 10 bases of the junction unmatched. The CDR3 covers 14 residues. Germline-derived CDR1 and CDR2 are SGHTA and FQGNSA. CDR3 amino acids: CASSPPGGTWEQYF. CDR3 coding DNA: TGTGCCAGCAGCCCCCCAGGGGGCACGTGGGAGCAGTACTTC. The full variable domain, with the rest looked up from reference TRBV7-2 and TRBJ2-7, is GAGVSQSPSNKVTEKGKDVELRCDPISGHTALYWYRQSLGQGLEFLIYFQGNSAPDKSGLPSDRFSAERTGGSVSTLTIQRTQQEDSAVYLCASSPPGGTWEQYFGPGTRLTVT.

This clone appeared a few times. The V call is TRBV12-5, the J call TRBJ1-1, with D unresolved. CDR3 size: 13 residues. V lost 2 bases and J lost 1, with 5 bases in between. From germline, CDR1 is LGHNT and CDR2 FRNRAP. DNA for the CDR3: TGTGCTAGTGGTTTGCGGCAGAACACTGAAGCTTTCTTT. Protein product: CASGLRQNTEAFF.

The chain recombines TRBV5-1 with TRBJ2-1; possibly TRBD1 for D (6 bases). The ends were cut back, 2 bases at V and 4 bases at J, with 19 bases in the middle. The CDR3 covers 17 residues. Germline CDR1 and CDR2: SGHRS and YFSETQ. The CDR3, as DNA: TGCGCCAGCAGCTTAGGAATTCAGGGGCGAAGTTACAATGAGCAGTTCTTC. The encoded protein is CASSLGIQGRSYNEQFF. Based on the CDR3 plus reference TRBV5-1 and TRBJ2-1, the full variable domain is KAGVTQTPRYLIKTRGQQVTLSCSPISGHRSVSWYQQTPGQGLQFLFEYFSETQRNKGNFPGRFSGRQFSNSRSEMNVSTLELGDSALYLCASSLGIQGRSYNEQFFGPGTRLTVL.

This clone has just a few counts. The chain employs TRBV7-3 and TRBJ1-1; 7 nucleotides agree with TRBD1. Per germline, CDR1 SGHTA and CDR2 FQGTGA. V lost 2 bases and J lost 4; bases outside the gene matches: 4. The CDR3 length is 14 residues. As DNA, the CDR3 is TGTGCCAGCAGCTTAGGGCCAGGGGGCACTGAAGCTTTCTTT. Protein: CASSLGPGGTEAFF.

This sequence joins TRBV9 and TRBJ2-1, with D tentatively TRBD2 (6 bases). V lost 1 base, J lost 7 bases, and 15 bases lay in between. The CDR3 extends over 15 amino acids. Germline CDR1 reads SGDLS; CDR2 reads YYNGEE. The CDR3 DNA follows: TGTGCCAGCAGCGTATTCTCGACTAGTCCAAATGAGCAGTTCTTC. Translation gives CASSVFSTSPNEQFF.